This TCR beta chain is from a study of post-analysis software for immune sequencing data. Overall study context: Relapsing-remitting, secondary progressive and progressive-relapsing forms of multiple sclerosis all featured among disease courses.

Worth noting for this clonotype: No antigen is known for it.

The library was made from cDNA and included unique molecular identifiers. Around 500,000 cDNA molecules were obtained per 1 to 10 million input T cells. TCRdb recomputed calls from the PCR reads with MiXCR, one row per CDR3 protein. This sample has some 370,000 distinct CDR3 sequences, with roughly 38% found just once. Whole-study results and caveats: A significant reduction in normalized Chao1 diversity was observed in multiple sclerosis patients versus controls. Under F measure analysis, samples from one preparation batch co-clustered strongly.

Input material: blood. The clonotype was recovered from a girl between 5 and 17 years old with multiple sclerosis.

The CDR3 nucleotides read TGTGCCAGCAGCCAAGATTTCGGCAGGCGTGGGTACGAGCAGTACTTC. This encodes CASSQDFGRRGYEQYF. The rearrangement uses TRBV3-1 and TRBJ2-7; no clear D. V was cut by 0 bases and J by 4 bases, with 16 bases left in between. The germline V gene has CDR1 LGHDT and CDR2 YNNKEL (reference sequence). There are 16 residues in the CDR3.